This T cell receptor beta chain was found in a study of blood T cell repertoires in COVID-19. Study summary: Material from acute and convalescent COVID-19 was sourced from the United States, Italy and Spain. Nucleic acid was either cDNA or gDNA, and it came from T cells, B-cell-depleted T cells, or PBMCs.

In the original analysis: The assay estimated nucleated cells by amplifying reference gene primers. Assay: immunoSEQ multiplex PCR; the TCRdb copy retains only in-frame clones and omits some. The DNA gave D and trimming, while V, J and clone size come from that table. The repertoire consists of about 65,000 clones, with roughly 85% occurring once and the leading ten covering 35% to 45%. Trimming cost V 4 bases and J 0 bases; bases outside gene matches: 4. Germline V lookup: CDR1 SGHTA, CDR2 FQGNSA. The CDR3 runs to 16 residues. Sequenced: peripheral blood. This clonotype originated in a human donor in a cohort sampled during active COVID-19. The chain carries TRBV7-2 and TRBJ2-3; TRBD2 aligns across 10 bases. The CDR3 DNA reads TGTGCCAGCAGCTCAAATAGCGGGGGGAGCACAGATACGCAGTATTTT. It translates to CASSSNSGGSTDTQYF.